This is a list of T cell receptor beta chains from one sample in a study of regulatory T cells in long-lasting Graves disease. TCRdb passed the multiplex PCR reads through MiXCR, listing each CDR3 protein once. This sample has roughly 450,000 distinct CDR3 sequences, with roughly 20% found just once. The sample consisted of peripheral blood mononuclear cells (PBMCs), taken when the disease was refractory, from a patient treated with antithyroid drugs. The receptors were sampled from a female donor with Graves disease. Each CDR3 is given with its conserved first and last residue. D genes are given only for firm matches. Clone sizes are given selectively: once, few, many, or a class where the clone is expanded.

j_call: TRBJ2-5; v_call: TRBV5-1; cdr3_length: 14; clone_size: NA; d_call: NA; cdr3_aa: CASSLVLYGETQYF; cdr3_nt: TGCGCCAGCAGCTTGGTATTGTACGGGGAGACCCAGTACTTC
j_call: TRBJ1-5; v_call: TRBV6-2/TRBV6-3; cdr3_length: 13; clone_size: many; d_call: NA; cdr3_aa: CASSYGLNQPQHF; cdr3_nt: TGTGCCAGCAGTTACGGTCTGAATCAGCCCCAGCATTTT
j_call: TRBJ1-1; v_call: TRBV4-2; cdr3_length: 15; clone_size: many; d_call: NA; cdr3_aa: CASSQDSRERTEAFF; cdr3_nt: TGTGCCAGCAGCCAAGATTCTCGCGAGAGGACTGAAGCTTTCTTT
j_call: TRBJ2-3; v_call: TRBV5-1; cdr3_length: 14; clone_size: NA; d_call: NA; cdr3_aa: CASSLDRVTDTQYF; cdr3_nt: TGCGCCAGCAGCTTGGACCGAGTTACAGATACGCAGTATTTT
j_call: TRBJ1-1; v_call: TRBV6-1; cdr3_length: 14; clone_size: NA; d_call: TRBD1; cdr3_aa: CASSSGTARHEAFF; cdr3_nt: TGTGCCAGCAGTAGTGGGACAGCAAGACATGAAGCTTTCTTT
j_call: TRBJ1-5; v_call: TRBV19; cdr3_length: 14; clone_size: few; d_call: TRBD1; cdr3_aa: CASSIRQGTEPQHF; cdr3_nt: TGTGCCAGTAGTATTCGACAGGGGACGGAACCCCAGCATTTT
j_call: TRBJ1-2; v_call: TRBV6-1; cdr3_length: 14; clone_size: many; d_call: NA; cdr3_aa: CASRPGPDGYGYTF; cdr3_nt: TGTGCCAGCAGGCCGGGGCCGGACGGCTATGGCTACACCTTC
j_call: TRBJ2-2; v_call: TRBV7-8; cdr3_length: 13; clone_size: few; d_call: NA; cdr3_aa: CASSGGRSGELFF; cdr3_nt: TGTGCCAGCTCGGGCGGGCGGAGCGGGGAGCTGTTTTTT
j_call: TRBJ2-7; v_call: TRBV6-5; cdr3_length: 14; clone_size: many; d_call: TRBD2; cdr3_aa: CASSYDGGSPEQYF; cdr3_nt: TGTGCCAGCAGTTATGATGGCGGGAGCCCCGAGCAGTACTTC
j_call: TRBJ2-7; v_call: TRBV19; cdr3_length: 13; clone_size: NA; d_call: NA; cdr3_aa: CASSTPSLAEQYF; cdr3_nt: TGTGCCAGTAGTACCCCTAGCCTGGCCGAGCAGTACTTC
j_call: TRBJ2-5; v_call: TRBV20-1; cdr3_length: 12; clone_size: NA; d_call: NA; cdr3_aa: CSATQEEETQYF; cdr3_nt: TGCAGTGCCACCCAAGAGGAAGAGACCCAGTACTTC
j_call: TRBJ1-1; v_call: TRBV7-3; cdr3_length: 14; clone_size: many; d_call: NA; cdr3_aa: CASSLGSPDTEAFF; cdr3_nt: TGTGCCAGCAGCTTGGGGAGTCCGGACACTGAAGCTTTCTTT
j_call: TRBJ2-7; v_call: TRBV7-9; cdr3_length: 14; clone_size: NA; d_call: NA; cdr3_aa: CASSLFRDPYEQYF; cdr3_nt: TGTGCCAGCAGCTTGTTCCGGGACCCCTACGAGCAGTACTTC
j_call: TRBJ1-2; v_call: TRBV11-2; cdr3_length: 15; clone_size: many; d_call: TRBD1; cdr3_aa: CASSLAGTVFYGYTF; cdr3_nt: TGTGCCAGCAGCTTAGCCGGGACAGTCTTCTATGGCTACACCTTC
j_call: TRBJ2-6; v_call: TRBV19; cdr3_length: 16; clone_size: NA; d_call: TRBD1; cdr3_aa: CASTLGGAQGANVLTF; cdr3_nt: TGTGCCAGTACCCTAGGGGGCGCCCAAGGGGCCAACGTCCTGACTTTC
j_call: TRBJ2-7; v_call: TRBV2; cdr3_length: 16; clone_size: many; d_call: NA; cdr3_aa: CASSTSSGRFPYEQYF; cdr3_nt: TGTGCCAGCAGTACCAGCTCGGGGAGATTCCCCTACGAGCAGTACTTC
j_call: TRBJ2-5; v_call: TRBV20-1; cdr3_length: 16; clone_size: many; d_call: NA; cdr3_aa: CSARPPGELIRETQYF; cdr3_nt: TGCAGTGCTAGGCCCCCGGGGGAGCTGATAAGAGAGACCCAGTACTTC
j_call: TRBJ2-1; v_call: TRBV20-1; cdr3_length: 15; clone_size: many; d_call: NA; cdr3_aa: CSARGAAGSYNEQFF; cdr3_nt: TGCAGTGCTAGGGGGGCGGCGGGCTCCTACAATGAGCAGTTCTTC
j_call: TRBJ2-1; v_call: TRBV29-1; cdr3_length: 16; clone_size: NA; d_call: TRBD2; cdr3_aa: CSVEGGFGTSYSEQFF; cdr3_nt: TGCAGCGTTGAAGGAGGGTTCGGGACTAGCTACAGTGAGCAGTTCTTC
j_call: TRBJ2-7; v_call: TRBV6-2/TRBV6-3; cdr3_length: 14; clone_size: many; d_call: TRBD2; cdr3_aa: CASSWSGRREEQYF; cdr3_nt: TGTGCCAGCAGTTGGAGCGGGAGACGGGAAGAGCAGTACTTC
j_call: TRBJ2-7; v_call: TRBV28; cdr3_length: 12; clone_size: NA; d_call: NA; cdr3_aa: CASTPAGDEQYF; cdr3_nt: TGTGCCAGCACCCCCGCTGGGGACGAGCAGTACTTC
j_call: TRBJ2-5; v_call: TRBV7-3; cdr3_length: 14; clone_size: many; d_call: NA; cdr3_aa: CASSPYGGHATQYF; cdr3_nt: TGTGCCAGCAGCCCCTATGGCGGGCACGCGACCCAGTACTTC
j_call: TRBJ1-1; v_call: TRBV20-1; cdr3_length: 16; clone_size: NA; d_call: NA; cdr3_aa: CSATPGGLTMNTEAFF; cdr3_nt: TGCAGTGCCACCCCGGGGGGGCTGACAATGAACACTGAAGCTTTCTTT
j_call: TRBJ2-3; v_call: TRBV5-1; cdr3_length: 16; clone_size: NA; d_call: NA; cdr3_aa: CASSLDRRAGTDTQYF; cdr3_nt: TGCGCCAGCAGCTTAGACAGGCGAGCCGGCACAGATACGCAGTATTTT
j_call: TRBJ1-1; v_call: TRBV27; cdr3_length: 14; clone_size: many; d_call: NA; cdr3_aa: CASRLGQTNTEAFF; cdr3_nt: TGTGCCAGCAGGCTCGGACAGACGAACACTGAAGCTTTCTTT
j_call: TRBJ2-5; v_call: TRBV12-3/TRBV12-4; cdr3_length: 17; clone_size: many; d_call: TRBD2; cdr3_aa: CASSLTPGLADQETQYF; cdr3_nt: TGTGCCAGCAGTTTAACTCCGGGACTAGCGGACCAAGAGACCCAGTACTTC
j_call: TRBJ2-7; v_call: TRBV4-1; cdr3_length: 17; clone_size: NA; d_call: NA; cdr3_aa: CASSPDGAGSQGYEQYF; cdr3_nt: TGCGCCAGCAGCCCCGATGGGGCAGGGTCACAAGGATACGAGCAGTACTTC
j_call: TRBJ1-1; v_call: TRBV20-1; cdr3_length: 15; clone_size: few; d_call: NA; cdr3_aa: CSARKRQGSNTEAFF; cdr3_nt: TGCAGTGCTCGCAAAAGGCAGGGGTCGAACACTGAAGCTTTCTTT
j_call: TRBJ2-7; v_call: TRBV6-5; cdr3_length: 15; clone_size: few; d_call: TRBD1; cdr3_aa: CASSYDRASSYEQYF; cdr3_nt: TGTGCCAGCAGCTACGACAGGGCAAGCTCCTACGAGCAGTACTTC
j_call: TRBJ2-6; v_call: TRBV6-1; cdr3_length: 17; clone_size: NA; d_call: NA; cdr3_aa: CASSPGPFPSGANVLTF; cdr3_nt: TGTGCCAGCAGCCCCGGACCCTTCCCCTCTGGGGCCAACGTCCTGACTTTC
j_call: TRBJ2-5; v_call: TRBV28; cdr3_length: 13; clone_size: many; d_call: NA; cdr3_aa: CASTLLGQETQYF; cdr3_nt: TGTGCCAGCACCCTACTAGGGCAAGAGACCCAGTACTTC
j_call: TRBJ2-7; v_call: TRBV7-8; cdr3_length: 16; clone_size: NA; d_call: TRBD1; cdr3_aa: CASTSPHRDSYYEQYF; cdr3_nt: TGTGCCAGCACTTCCCCCCACCGGGACAGCTACTACGAGCAGTACTTC
j_call: TRBJ1-6; v_call: TRBV5-4; cdr3_length: 13; clone_size: few; d_call: NA; cdr3_aa: CASSLQNNSPLHF; cdr3_nt: TGTGCCAGCAGCTTGCAGAATAATTCACCCCTCCACTTT
j_call: TRBJ1-2; v_call: TRBV6-2/TRBV6-3; cdr3_length: 14; clone_size: NA; d_call: NA; cdr3_aa: CASSDFGVEYGYTF; cdr3_nt: TGTGCCAGCAGTGACTTTGGTGTCGAATATGGCTACACCTTC
j_call: TRBJ2-5; v_call: TRBV7-9; cdr3_length: 14; clone_size: many; d_call: NA; cdr3_aa: CASSSGTSQETQYF; cdr3_nt: TGTGCCAGCAGCTCGGGGACTTCGCAAGAGACCCAGTACTTC
j_call: TRBJ2-7; v_call: TRBV6-1; cdr3_length: 14; clone_size: many; d_call: TRBD1; cdr3_aa: CASRNGQGAYEQYF; cdr3_nt: TGTGCCAGCAGGAACGGACAGGGGGCCTACGAGCAGTACTTC
j_call: TRBJ2-2; v_call: TRBV29-1; cdr3_length: 13; clone_size: NA; d_call: TRBD1; cdr3_aa: CSVLYRGTGELFF; cdr3_nt: TGCAGCGTTCTCTACAGGGGCACCGGGGAGCTGTTTTTT
j_call: TRBJ2-5; v_call: TRBV12-3/TRBV12-4; cdr3_length: 15; clone_size: many; d_call: NA; cdr3_aa: CASSLAGTPRETQYF; cdr3_nt: TGTGCCAGCAGTTTAGCCGGGACTCCTAGGGAGACCCAGTACTTC
j_call: TRBJ2-7; v_call: TRBV11-2; cdr3_length: 14; clone_size: many; d_call: NA; cdr3_aa: CASKSHLMGYEQYF; cdr3_nt: TGTGCCAGCAAGTCCCACCTAATGGGCTACGAGCAGTACTTC
j_call: TRBJ2-7; v_call: TRBV6-2/TRBV6-3; cdr3_length: 13; clone_size: many; d_call: NA; cdr3_aa: CASSYSNEGEQYF; cdr3_nt: TGTGCCAGCAGTTACTCGAATGAAGGCGAGCAGTACTTC
j_call: TRBJ1-5; v_call: TRBV12-3/TRBV12-4; cdr3_length: 14; clone_size: NA; d_call: NA; cdr3_aa: CASSFGREGQPQHF; cdr3_nt: TGTGCCAGCAGTTTTGGGAGGGAAGGTCAGCCCCAGCATTTT
j_call: TRBJ1-2; v_call: TRBV6-1; cdr3_length: 14; clone_size: many; d_call: TRBD1; cdr3_aa: CASRGQGILYGYTF; cdr3_nt: TGTGCCAGCAGGGGACAGGGGATTTTGTATGGCTACACCTTC
j_call: TRBJ1-6; v_call: TRBV28; cdr3_length: 18; clone_size: many; d_call: TRBD1; cdr3_aa: CASSPPGQGAGLGSPLHF; cdr3_nt: TGTGCCAGCAGTCCGCCGGGACAGGGGGCTGGTTTAGGATCACCCCTCCACTTT
j_call: TRBJ2-6; v_call: TRBV28; cdr3_length: 14; clone_size: few; d_call: NA; cdr3_aa: CASSTLKGANVLTF; cdr3_nt: TGTGCCAGCAGCACGTTGAAAGGGGCCAACGTCCTGACTTTC
j_call: TRBJ1-1; v_call: TRBV28; cdr3_length: 12; clone_size: many; d_call: NA; cdr3_aa: CASSLGPSEAFF; cdr3_nt: TGTGCCAGCAGTTTAGGGCCTTCTGAAGCTTTCTTT
j_call: TRBJ2-7; v_call: TRBV4-1; cdr3_length: 15; clone_size: NA; d_call: NA; cdr3_aa: CASSQEPAGNYEQYF; cdr3_nt: TGCGCCAGCAGCCAAGAGCCGGCAGGGAATTACGAGCAGTACTTC
j_call: TRBJ2-5; v_call: TRBV2; cdr3_length: 13; clone_size: many; d_call: NA; cdr3_aa: CASSVGRFETQYF; cdr3_nt: TGTGCCAGCAGTGTAGGTCGTTTCGAGACCCAGTACTTC
j_call: TRBJ2-5; v_call: TRBV5-1; cdr3_length: 16; clone_size: few; d_call: TRBD2; cdr3_aa: CASSPGEREHQETQYF; cdr3_nt: TGCGCCAGCAGCCCTGGGGAGCGGGAGCATCAAGAGACCCAGTACTTC